Each of the 29 T cell receptor beta chains below was sequenced from the same sample in a study of T-cell reconstitution after alpha-beta-depleted transplantation in children (dated by TCRdb to between 2015 and 2016). Library generation was performed with PCR. The sequencing machine was an Illumina HiSeq 2500. Molecular barcoding was employed in the preparation of TCR libraries, with unique molecular identifiers being used to normalize TCRbeta repertoire quantification. The public sequencing data were trimmed at Q25 with fastp and processed into clonotypes with MiXCR by TCRdb, which kept only in-frame beta chains. Under each unique CDR3 protein, matching rows form one entry showing the most common genes and DNA. The sample includes 900,000 or so distinct CDR3 sequences, with 15% to 20% observed a single time. Clones ranked in the top ten supply roughly 5% of the sample. The treatment or condition label on this specimen signifies: allogeneic hematopoietic cell transplantation with graft depleted of TCRalphabeta T cells and CD19 B cells.

The specimen comprised PBMCs, mostly from graft donor cells, sampled 360 days after TCRalphabeta/CD19-depleted stem cell transplant. The source is a male patient aged 10-17 years who had a stem cell transplant for acute lymphoblastic leukemia, so the T cells may come from the graft donor.

The CDR3 DNA sequence: TGTGCCAGCAGCTTACAACACGGCCTTTTCCGCCCAAAGCCCCAGCATTTT. Translation: CASSLQHGLFRPKPQHF. V gene TRBV7-2 combines with J gene TRBJ1-5; D is uncertain. V was clipped by 2 bases and J by 8 bases, with 22 bases between them. Germline CDR1 is SGHTA and CDR2 is FQGNSA. The CDR3 is 17 residues long.

This clonotype was counted many times. The genes are TRBV9 and TRBJ2-1; the D gene is possibly TRBD2 (5 bases). CDR3 length: 15 amino acids. The V gene's germline CDR1 is SGDLS and CDR2 YYNGEE. Trimming shortened V by 1 base and J by 4 bases, and 12 bases separated the two germline ends. CDR3 sequence reads: CASSVIGGTYNEQFF. The CDR3 region has the DNA TGTGCCAGCAGCGTAATCGGAGGTACATACAATGAGCAGTTCTTC.

This rearrangement joins TRBV24-1 to TRBJ2-1; D may correspond to TRBD1 or TRBD2 (6 bases each). Germline lookup yields CDR1 KGHDR and CDR2 SFDVKD. CDR3 length equals 15 residues. V gave up 5 bases and J gave up 3 bases, with 13 bases separating them. CDR3 loop: CATSAGGGGYNEQFF. CDR3 coding DNA: TGTGCCACCAGTGCCGGGGGCGGAGGCTACAATGAGCAGTTCTTC.

The chain links TRBV20-1 to TRBJ2-1, with a weak D call TRBD2 (6 bases). V was shortened by 0 bases and J by 8 bases, with 26 bases between the two germline ends. Germline CDR1 is DFQATT and CDR2 is SNEGSKA (reference sequence). The CDR3 covers 18 residues. In DNA, the CDR3 is TGCAGTGCTAGAGATGGTCTGGGGCCGGGACTCAGTTTTCATGAGCAGTTCTTC. Translating gives CSARDGLGPGLSFHEQFF.

As to this clonotype: Relative to the germline gene, one junction end is altered; a read error may explain this. The rearrangement links TRBV3-1 to TRBJ1-3; D call uncertain. Germline values: CDR1 LGHDT, CDR2 YNNKEL (reference sequence). The CDR3 consists of 12 residues. CDR3 sequence reads: CASSQGPNTIYF. The CDR3 DNA follows: TGTGCCAGCAGTCAAGGTCCAAACACCATATATTTT.

The CDR3 DNA follows: TGCAGTGCTAGACAGACTATAACCTACGAGCAGTACTTC. This encodes CSARQTITYEQYF. The chain is built from TRBV20-1 and TRBJ2-7; a possible D gene is TRBD2 (5 bases). Trimming pared 2 bases from V and 2 bases from J, leaving 10 bases between. The CDR3 length is 13 residues. CDR1 and CDR2 from the germline V gene are DFQATT and SNEGSKA (reference sequence).

This clonotype showed up just once. The chain has TRBV20-1 and TRBJ2-7; D is uncertain. The length of the CDR3 is 15 residues. Germline CDR1 reads DFQATT; CDR2 reads SNEGSKA (reference sequence). V was clipped by 1 base and J by 3 bases, with 16 bases between them. The CDR3 nucleotides read TGCAGTGCTAGAGTTCGGCTCCGGACGGACTACGAGCAGTACTTC. It codes for CSARVRLRTDYEQYF.

This clonotype was seen ten or more times. The chain couples TRBV7-3 to TRBJ1-1; TRBD1 might be the D (6 bases). This CDR3 comprises 15 residues. V was trimmed by 6 bases and J by 1 base, leaving 15 bases between them. The V gene's germline CDR1 is SGHTA and CDR2 FQGTGA. The CDR3 DNA reads TGTGCCAGCAGTTTAGGGGGAGGGGGGAACACTGAAGCTTTCTTT. Amino acids: CASSLGGGGNTEAFF.

This clonotype appeared a few times. The rearrangement links TRBV5-5 to TRBJ1-1; perhaps TRBD1 as D (5 bases). Looked up from germline, CDR1 is SGHKS and CDR2 is YYEKEE (reference sequence). The CDR3 covers 16 residues. V was clipped by 1 base and J by 1 base, with 14 bases between them. The CDR3 is CASSLRLGTQNTEAFF. Here the CDR3 DNA reads TGTGCCAGCAGCTTGCGCTTGGGGACTCAGAACACTGAAGCTTTCTTT.

The rearrangement uses TRBV20-1 and TRBJ2-5; TRBD1 aligns across 9 bases. Unmatched junction bases numbered 9, after V lost 0 bases and J lost 4 bases. Germline CDR1 is DFQATT and CDR2 is SNEGSKA (reference sequence). This CDR3 has 16 amino acids. This CDR3 reads CSARDRSGQGRETQYF. The DNA of the CDR3 is TGCAGTGCTAGAGATCGGTCCGGACAGGGGCGAGAGACCCAGTACTTC.

The J gene is TRBJ2-1, the V gene TRBV10-3; TRBD2 matches at 8 bases. CDR3 length: 14 amino acids. Germline-derived CDR1 and CDR2 are ENHRY and SYGVKD. With V trimmed by 8 bases and J by 4 bases, 7 bases remained unmatched. CDR3 sequence: CAIDRGTRYNEQFF. CDR3 DNA sequence: TGTGCCATCGATCGGGGGACTAGGTACAATGAGCAGTTCTTC.

This chain uses TRBV9 with TRBJ1-5, with D possibly matching TRBD1 (5 bases). The germline V gene encodes CDR1 SGDLS and CDR2 YYNGEE. Trimming took off 3 bases at V and 2 bases at J, with 9 bases between the two ends. The CDR3 covers 14 residues. CDR3 nucleotides: TGTGCCAGCAGCGAGGACATTGGCAATCAGCCCCAGCATTTT. Translating it yields CASSEDIGNQPQHF.

The chain links TRBV2 to TRBJ2-7; D gene ambiguous. The CDR3 is 13 amino acids. V lost 4 bases to trimming and J lost 3 bases, with 10 bases between them. Per the germline V gene, CDR1 is SNHLY and CDR2 is FYNNEI. Written as DNA, the CDR3 is TGTGCCAGCAGTGTTCGATACAACTACGAGCAGTACTTC. Amino acid sequence: CASSVRYNYEQYF.

The rearrangement uses TRBV5-1 and TRBJ2-5; no clear D. The V end was cut by 3 bases, the J end by 3 bases, with 6 bases between. The CDR3 runs to 12 residues. Germline CDR1 is SGHRS and CDR2 is YFSETQ. The CDR3 nucleotides are TGCGCCAGCAGCTGGATGGAAGAGACCCAGTACTTC. The encoded protein is CASSWMEETQYF. Drawing the rest from reference TRBV5-1 and TRBJ2-5, the complete variable domain is KAGVTQTPRYLIKTRGQQVTLSCSPISGHRSVSWYQQTPGQGLQFLFEYFSETQRNKGNFPGRFSGRQFSNSRSEMNVSTLELGDSALYLCASSWMEETQYFGPGTRLLVL.

The sample holds a few counts of this clonotype. The V and J genes are TRBV20-1 and TRBJ2-7; D is unclear. The CDR3 is 13 residues long. Looked up from germline, CDR1 is DFQATT and CDR2 is SNEGSKA (reference sequence). V was clipped by 1 base and J by 6 bases, with 13 bases between them. In nucleotides, the CDR3 is TGCAGTGCTAGAGTTTGGGAAGGGCGCGAGCAGTACTTC. It specifies CSARVWEGREQYF.

This clonotype was detected many times. This chain uses TRBV7-3 with TRBJ1-1; D unresolved. Trimming took off 8 bases at V and 2 bases at J, with 12 bases between the two ends. Germline V gene lookup returns CDR1 SGHTA and CDR2 FQGTGA. The CDR3 covers 13 residues. The CDR3 coding sequence is TGTGCCAGCTCCGTAGGGCCCAACACTGAAGCTTTCTTT. Its protein product is CASSVGPNTEAFF.

The V call is TRBV18, the J call TRBJ2-7, with 7 bases lining up with TRBD2. Germline CDR1 is KGHSH and CDR2 is LQKENI. The trim removed 1 base at V and 4 bases at J, leaving 7 bases unmatched. The CDR3 covers 15 residues. CDR3 DNA sequence: TGTGCCAGCTCACCACTAAGCGGGAAAGGGTACGAGCAGTACTTC. Translating it yields CASSPLSGKGYEQYF. The full variable domain, with the rest looked up from reference TRBV18 and TRBJ2-7, is NAGVMQNPRHLVRRRGQEARLRCSPMKGHSHVYWYRQLPEEGLKFMVYLQKENIIDESGMPKERFSAEFPKEGPSILRIQQVVRGDSAAYFCASSPLSGKGYEQYFGPGTRLTVT.

The V and J genes are TRBV7-3 and TRBJ2-2; D is uncertain. Germline CDR1 SGHTA, CDR2 FQGTGA. Trimming removed 2 bases from V and 7 bases from J, with 17 bases in between. The CDR3 has 16 residues. The CDR3 DNA follows: TGTGCCAGCAGCTTACAGGTTTTGACCTCCAGCGGGGAGCTGTTTTTT. Translated, it gives CASSLQVLTSSGELFF. Supplemented by reference TRBV7-3 and TRBJ2-2, the full variable domain reads GAGVSQTPSNKVTEKGKYVELRCDPISGHTALYWYRQSLGQGPEFLIYFQGTGAADDSGLPNDRFFAVRPEGSVSTLKIQRTERGDSAVYLCASSLQVLTSSGELFFGEGSRLTVL.

The table lists this clonotype with a few counts. This rearrangement joins TRBV4-1 to TRBJ2-6; possible D gene TRBD2, 6 bases. Deletions cut 0 bases from V and 0 bases from J, with 15 bases between. The germline V gene has CDR1 MGHRA and CDR2 YSYEKL. The CDR3 is 19 residues long. Here the CDR3 DNA reads TGCGCCAGCAGCCAAGAGGGTGGAGGGTTCCCCTCTGGGGCCAACGTCCTGACTTTC. Protein: CASSQEGGGFPSGANVLTF.

This chain joins TRBV12-3 or TRBV12-4 and TRBJ2-1; TRBD2 matches at 14 bases. J was trimmed by 7 bases and V by 6 bases; bases with no gene match: 17. This CDR3 comprises 19 residues. The CDR3 nucleotides are TGTGCCAGCAGCCCGAGGACTAGCGGGAGGAAGGGGATGAGGAATGAGCAGTTCTTC. Translation: CASSPRTSGRKGMRNEQFF.

This clonotype was seen only a few times. The V call is TRBV7-3, the J call TRBJ2-1; 11 bases match TRBD2. In germline, CDR1 is SGHTA, CDR2 FQGTGA. V trimming: 5 bases; J trimming: 4 bases; junction bases outside the gene matches: 13. The CDR3 is 18 amino acids. The CDR3 DNA reads TGTGCCAGCAGCCCCTCCCCCCGGACTAGCGGGTTTTACAATGAGCAGTTCTTC. It specifies CASSPSPRTSGFYNEQFF.

This clonotype was observed a few times. Sequence at one end of the junction differs from germline and may be a read error. V gene TRBV5-5 combines with J gene TRBJ2-3; D gene ambiguous. This CDR3 is built from 13 residues. CDR1 is SGHKS, CDR2 YYEKEE, per germline (reference sequence). In nucleotides, the CDR3 is TGTGCCAGCAGCTTTCCGGGCTCCACCGTCGTAAATTTT. This gives the protein CASSFPGSTVVNF. Full variable domain (missing parts from reference TRBV5-5 and TRBJ2-3): DAGVTQSPTHLIKTRGQQVTLRCSPISGHKSVSWYQQVLGQGPQFIFQYYEKEERGRGNFPDRFSARQFPNYSSELNVNALLLGDSALYLCASSFPGSTVVNFGPGTRLTVL.

This clonotype was observed a few times. The rearrangement joins TRBV20-1 to TRBJ2-1, with a possible D match to TRBD2 (5 bases). V was pared by 5 bases and J by 4 bases, with 15 bases between. Germline CDR1 and CDR2: DFQATT and SNEGSKA (reference sequence). The CDR3 has 14 residues. CDR3 loop: CSALPSLLYNEQFF. CDR3 coding DNA: TGCAGTGCTCTTCCTAGCTTACTTTACAATGAGCAGTTCTTC.

V usage is TRBV20-1 and J usage is TRBJ1-6, with unresolved D. The CDR3 runs to 13 residues. CDR1 DFQATT and CDR2 SNEGSKA come from the germline V gene (reference sequence). Trimming took 3 bases from V and 6 from J, leaving 9 bases between them. The chain's CDR3 is CSAREGTNSPLHF. The CDR3 DNA is TGCAGTGCTAGGGAGGGTACTAATTCACCCCTCCACTTT.

V gene TRBV27 combines with J gene TRBJ2-4; no clear D. In germline, CDR1 is MNHEY, CDR2 SMNVEV (reference sequence). Trimming took 3 bases from V and 6 from J, leaving 9 bases between them. This CDR3 is 13 amino acids long. CDR3 sequence (DNA): TGTGCCAGCAGTTTCCTTGGGGTAAACATTCAGTACTTC. This gives the protein CASSFLGVNIQYF.

This chain links TRBV20-1 with TRBJ2-7; D possibly corresponds to TRBD2 (6 bases). V dropped 4 bases and J dropped 3 bases, with 16 bases sitting between them. The CDR3 runs 14 residues. Germline V gives CDR1 DFQATT, CDR2 SNEGSKA (reference sequence). CDR3 sequence reads: CSATPTSSGYEQYF. Written as DNA, the CDR3 is TGCAGTGCTACCCCAACTAGCTCGGGCTACGAGCAGTACTTC.

This clonotype was observed a handful of times. V usage is TRBV15 and J usage is TRBJ2-5; 7 bases map to TRBD2. This CDR3 region has 15 residues. Germline assignment: CDR1 LNHNV and CDR2 YYDKDF (reference sequence). V shed 0 bases, J shed 2 bases, and the junction held 3 bases outside the gene matches. The CDR3 sequence is CATSRDSGPQETQYF. Here the CDR3 DNA reads TGTGCCACCAGCAGAGATAGCGGGCCTCAAGAGACCCAGTACTTC. Full variable domain (rest looked up from reference TRBV15 and TRBJ2-5): DAMVIQNPRYQVTQFGKPVTLSCSQTLNHNVMYWYQQKSSQAPKLLFHYYDKDFNNEADTPDNFQSRRPNTSFCFLDIRSPGLGDTAMYLCATSRDSGPQETQYFGPGTRLLVL.

This clonotype was seen a few times. The chain combines TRBV20-1 with TRBJ2-1; D is possibly TRBD2 (6 bases). CDR3 size: 14 residues. Germline lookup yields CDR1 DFQATT and CDR2 SNEGSKA (reference sequence). With 4 bases removed from V and 5 bases from J, the gap between germline ends came to 15 bases. CDR3 residues: CSAKGLPGNNEQFF. The CDR3 nucleotides read TGCAGTGCTAAAGGACTACCGGGTAACAATGAGCAGTTCTTC.

This chain links TRBV10-3 with TRBJ2-5; D is perhaps TRBD1 or TRBD2 (6 bases each). CDR3 length: 17 residues. CDR1 is ENHRY, CDR2 SYGVKD, per germline. V was shortened by 3 bases and J by 2 bases, with 19 bases between the two germline ends. The CDR3: CAISDLGAVGGQETQYF. The DNA of the CDR3 is TGTGCCATCAGTGACCTGGGGGCGGTGGGGGGACAAGAGACCCAGTACTTC.